Detailed here is one T cell receptor beta chain. Antigen: not known. The data are from a study of T cell repertoires in cytomegalovirus infection. Overall study: In public TCR beta signatures, there were indications of both CMV infection and matching HLA type.

Each CDR3 protein is one row after TCRdb ran MiXCR on the reads. Of roughly 630,000 distinct CDR3 sequences in the sample, 20% to 25% were seen once. Findings and limits, study-wide: Ex vivo responses were dominated by HLA-C-restricted CMV-specific TCR beta clonotypes. Carriers of CMV plus the relevant HLA were identified by cumulative public TCR beta family frequency.

This CDR3 contains 14 residues. Looked up from germline, CDR1 is SGHNT and CDR2 is YENEEA. V lost 1 base, J lost 2 bases, and 9 bases lay in between. This receptor was obtained from a human donor in good health (CMV status not recorded). Some clones in this sample may be carry-over from other donors' samples. The rearrangement joins TRBV11-3 to TRBJ2-7; D possibly uses TRBD1 or TRBD2 (5 bases each). The sequencing input was CD8+ T cells from PBMCs. The CDR3 loop is CASSLAGTPYEQYF. The CDR3, as DNA: TGTGCCAGCAGCTTAGCGGGGACGCCCTACGAGCAGTACTTC.